This TCR beta chain was recovered during a study of blood T cell repertoires in COVID-19 (dated by TCRdb to 2020 to 2021). For the study in its entirety: Collaborator samples came from the United States, Italy and Spain and covered acute and convalescent phases of COVID-19. The prospective study material was composed of cDNA or gDNA derived from T cells, B-cell-depleted T cells, or PBMCs. Subjects who had been exposed to COVID-19, were actively infected with it, or had recovered from it provided the deeply sampled blood TCRbeta repertoires that made up the dataset. The repertoires were released in a freely available public database meant as a resource for research on the immune response to SARS-CoV-2. The samples were drawn from two sources: the first 160 participants of the ongoing ImmuneRACE study, and some 1,300 subjects contributed by 6 global collaborators. The sample metadata nearly always contained a de-identified subject ID, COVID-19 status, age in years and sex. Where available, HLA class I and class II types were obtained from metadata supplied by the sample provider rather than from assay-based typing. The study at large found these results: The amount of clinical and demographic metadata varied by source and participant and was provided uncurated.

Comments on this clone: Its antigen target is currently unknown. No base quality values were provided; no much bigger clone lies one nucleotide off.

Reading the germline V gene (reference sequence) gives CDR1 MNHNY and CDR2 SVGAGI. V lost 8 bases and J lost 0 bases; the stretch between them is 11 bases long. From the cysteine through the phenylalanine, the CDR3 covers 14 amino acids. The DNA shown is the 42-base CDR3, in frame from base 1. The collaborating institutions used their own protocols to collect whole blood in K2EDTA tubes. For TCRbeta analysis, collaborator samples were shipped as frozen whole blood, as isolated PBMCs, or as DNA extracted from either sample type. The immunoSEQ Assay, a bias-controlled multiplex PCR, was used to amplify TCRbeta CDR3 regions from genomic DNA. The original methods were these. Nucleated cell counts per sample were estimated from amplification of reference gene primers within the assay. To quantify the absolute abundance of each unique TCRbeta CDR3 rearrangement, sequence reads were collapsed and filtered. Productive Simpson clonality was computed per sample as the square root of Simpson's diversity index over productive rearrangements. Sourced from immuneACCESS, this table was stored by TCRdb with only in-frame sequences that have V and J called. A share of the clones is absent; for the studies checked, an unresolved V gene accounts for under half, and the remainder has no known explanation. V and J calls and clone size are copied from that table; D and trimming were computed from the DNA. The sample records under 200,000 clones, about 86% of which are singletons. Roughly 11% of the sample is taken by the ten largest.

Sequencing was performed on peripheral blood. The TCR sequence derives from a man in his 70s with active or convalescent COVID-19. The sequence is built from TRBV6-6 and TRBJ2-1; the D gene is perhaps TRBD2, on 6 matching bases. The bases read TGTGCCAGCGGGCGGGGAAGCTCCTACAATGAGCAGTTCTTC. It encodes CASGRGSSYNEQFF.